This entry features one T cell receptor (beta chain) sequence. Its antigen is unidentified. Sequencing of the DNA from cultured CD4+ T cells was carried out with the Oncomine TCR Beta short-read assay. Using its own MiXCR run on the PCR reads, TCRdb lists one record per CDR3 protein. Of about 20,000 distinct CDR3 sequences detected, 65% to 70% appear once; the ten largest clones hold about 3.7%. This sample's treatment: roughly ten-day PBMC culture with coronavirus spike peptide pools or control peptides (ViraFEST assay). These data come from a study of vaccination and CD4 T cells after COVID-19. The receptor comes from a human donor who had recovered from COVID-19. Source material: CD4+ T cells from blood, cultured in vitro.

The CDR3 nucleotides read TGTGCCAGCAGGGAACCTCAGGGGCCCACTGAAGCTTTCTTT. As protein: CASREPQGPTEAFF. The gene calls are TRBV6-2 or TRBV6-3 and TRBJ1-1; D is possibly TRBD1 (6 bases). The CDR3 extends over 14 amino acids. V lost 6 bases and J 4 bases, leaving 15 bases between the germline ends. Germline V gives CDR1 MNHEY, CDR2 SVGEGT.